The rows below give T cell receptor beta chains drawn from one sample of a study of T cell responses to AZD1222 COVID-19 vaccine. The table came from immunoSEQ multiplex PCR; TCRdb's copy has only in-frame clones and leaves some out. The sample includes 70,000 or so clones, less than 85% seen only once; the top ten take approximately 23%. The specimen comprised peripheral blood, sampled 28 days after the second AZD1222 dose. These receptor sequences come from an adult who received the AZD1222 COVID-19 vaccine. CDR3s include the opening cysteine and the closing phenylalanine or tryptophan. Each record gives: D gene, J gene, clone size, V gene, CDR3 DNA, CDR3 protein. D genes are given only for firm matches. A row's size may be missing; if present it is once, few, many or a size class.

D gene: TRBD2; J gene: TRBJ2-1; clone size: NA; V gene: TRBV6-2/TRBV6-3; CDR3 DNA: TGTGCCAGCAGTTTTCTAGCGGGAAGACTATACAATGAGCAGTTCTTC; CDR3 protein: CASSFLAGRLYNEQFF
D gene: NA; J gene: TRBJ1-2; clone size: few; V gene: TRBV7-6; CDR3 DNA: TGTGCCAGCAGCTTAGGGAGCGGGGATGGCTACACCTTC; CDR3 protein: CASSLGSGDGYTF
D gene: NA; J gene: TRBJ1-2; clone size: NA; V gene: TRBV19; CDR3 DNA: TGTGCCAGTAGTCTTCCGGGGCAGCTTCATCGGGGCTACACCTTC; CDR3 protein: CASSLPGQLHRGYTF
D gene: NA; J gene: TRBJ2-1; clone size: NA; V gene: TRBV30; CDR3 DNA: TGTGCCTGGAGGCTAGGGGGAGCGCAGTTCTTC; CDR3 protein: CAWRLGGAQFF
D gene: NA; J gene: TRBJ2-1; clone size: once; V gene: TRBV5-1; CDR3 DNA: TGCGCCAGCAGCTCGGGACCGACAGCCCAGGGTGAGCAGTTCTTC; CDR3 protein: CASSSGPTAQGEQFF
D gene: NA; J gene: TRBJ1-1; clone size: NA; V gene: TRBV30; CDR3 DNA: TGTGCCTGGAGAGGTACCCTCCCGACTCGGAGAGCTTTCTTT; CDR3 protein: CAWRGTLPTRRAFF
D gene: NA; J gene: TRBJ1-4; clone size: NA; V gene: TRBV15; CDR3 DNA: TGTGCCACCAGCAGAGATCCCGGGGGAGTTGGTGAAAAACTGTTTTTT; CDR3 protein: CATSRDPGGVGEKLFF
D gene: TRBD2; J gene: TRBJ2-2; clone size: NA; V gene: TRBV10-3; CDR3 DNA: TGTGCCATCACCTCTAGCGGGAGCACCGGGGAGCTGTTTTTT; CDR3 protein: CAITSSGSTGELFF
D gene: NA; J gene: TRBJ2-3; clone size: NA; V gene: TRBV12-3/TRBV12-4; CDR3 DNA: TGTGCCAGCAGTCCCCCAGGCACAGATACGCAGTATTTT; CDR3 protein: CASSPPGTDTQYF
D gene: NA; J gene: TRBJ1-2; clone size: NA; V gene: TRBV3-1/TRBV3-2; CDR3 DNA: TGTGCCAGCAGCCACTCCGCGGGCGGAGAGGGCTACACCTTC; CDR3 protein: CASSHSAGGEGYTF
D gene: TRBD1; J gene: TRBJ1-4; clone size: NA; V gene: TRBV5-1; CDR3 DNA: TGCGCCAGCAGCTTGGATGGCAGGGGGCTAGAAAAACTGTTTTTT; CDR3 protein: CASSLDGRGLEKLFF
D gene: TRBD2; J gene: TRBJ2-1; clone size: NA; V gene: TRBV5-1; CDR3 DNA: TGCGCCAGCAGCTTGGGACTAGCTGCCAATGAGCAGTTCTTC; CDR3 protein: CASSLGLAANEQFF
D gene: NA; J gene: TRBJ2-5; clone size: NA; V gene: TRBV7-2; CDR3 DNA: TGTGCCAGCAGCCCCTGGGGGCGGCAAGAGACCCAGTACTTC; CDR3 protein: CASSPWGRQETQYF
D gene: TRBD2; J gene: TRBJ2-4; clone size: NA; V gene: TRBV3-1/TRBV3-2; CDR3 DNA: TGTGCCAGCAGCCACGGGACTAGCGGGATCTGGGGCAAAAACATTCAGTACTTC; CDR3 protein: CASSHGTSGIWGKNIQYF
D gene: TRBD1; J gene: TRBJ1-5; clone size: NA; V gene: TRBV5-4; CDR3 DNA: TGTGCCAGCAGCACGGGGACAGGGAATCAGCCCCAGCATTTT; CDR3 protein: CASSTGTGNQPQHF
D gene: NA; J gene: TRBJ2-3; clone size: NA; V gene: TRBV3-1/TRBV3-2; CDR3 DNA: TGTGCCAGCAGCCCAGAAGACAGCCCTAGCACAGATACGCAGTATTTT; CDR3 protein: CASSPEDSPSTDTQYF
D gene: TRBD2; J gene: TRBJ2-1; clone size: NA; V gene: TRBV6-5; CDR3 DNA: TGTGCCAGCGGAACTAGCGGGATCTACAATGAGCAGTTCTTC; CDR3 protein: CASGTSGIYNEQFF
D gene: NA; J gene: TRBJ1-5; clone size: NA; V gene: TRBV20-1; CDR3 DNA: TGCAGTGCTAGTCCCACTTGGTATCAGCCCCAGCATTTT; CDR3 protein: CSASPTWYQPQHF
D gene: NA; J gene: TRBJ1-5; clone size: NA; V gene: TRBV9; CDR3 DNA: TGTGCCAGCAGCCCTGGGGGGGACACTCGAAATCAGCCCCAGCATTTT; CDR3 protein: CASSPGGDTRNQPQHF
D gene: NA; J gene: TRBJ1-5; clone size: NA; V gene: TRBV12-3/TRBV12-4; CDR3 DNA: TGTGCCAGCAGCTTAAGGCTGCGTCAGCCCCAGCATTTT; CDR3 protein: CASSLRLRQPQHF
D gene: TRBD1; J gene: TRBJ2-5; clone size: NA; V gene: TRBV18; CDR3 DNA: TGTGCCAGCTCTCCGGGACAGGGAATAGAGACCCAGTACTTC; CDR3 protein: CASSPGQGIETQYF
D gene: NA; J gene: TRBJ1-1; clone size: NA; V gene: TRBV12-5; CDR3 DNA: TGTGCTAGTGGTTTGCAAGACACTGAAGCTTTCTTT; CDR3 protein: CASGLQDTEAFF
D gene: TRBD1; J gene: TRBJ2-7; clone size: NA; V gene: TRBV7-8; CDR3 DNA: TGTGCCAGCAGCTTAGGGACAGGGGCCTACGAGCAGTACTTC; CDR3 protein: CASSLGTGAYEQYF
D gene: NA; J gene: TRBJ1-4; clone size: NA; V gene: TRBV19; CDR3 DNA: TGTGCCAGTGGACAGCGACTCTCTGAAAAACTGTTTTTT; CDR3 protein: CASGQRLSEKLFF
D gene: NA; J gene: TRBJ2-5; clone size: NA; V gene: TRBV19; CDR3 DNA: TGTGCCAGTAGTCGGCCCCAAGAGACCCAGTACTTC; CDR3 protein: CASSRPQETQYF
D gene: NA; J gene: TRBJ1-6; clone size: medium-sized; V gene: TRBV14; CDR3 DNA: TGTGCCAGCAGCCAAGACAGGGGCTATTATAATTCACCCCTCCACTTT; CDR3 protein: CASSQDRGYYNSPLHF
D gene: NA; J gene: TRBJ2-4; clone size: NA; V gene: TRBV19; CDR3 DNA: TGTGCCAGTAGTATATCCGGATCTCTAGCCAAAAACATTCAGTACTTC; CDR3 protein: CASSISGSLAKNIQYF
D gene: NA; J gene: TRBJ1-5; clone size: once; V gene: TRBV5-4; CDR3 DNA: TGTGCCAGCAGCGCCATGGGCCAGCCCCAGCATTTT; CDR3 protein: CASSAMGQPQHF
D gene: NA; J gene: TRBJ1-1; clone size: once; V gene: TRBV10-2; CDR3 DNA: TGCGCCAGCAGGTTGACAGGAGAGAACACTGAAGCTTTCTTT; CDR3 protein: CASRLTGENTEAFF
D gene: NA; J gene: TRBJ1-3; clone size: NA; V gene: TRBV7-6; CDR3 DNA: TGTGCCAGCAGCCCTACGGGGGGGAGCTCTGGAAACACCATATATTTT; CDR3 protein: CASSPTGGSSGNTIYF
D gene: NA; J gene: TRBJ2-7; clone size: NA; V gene: TRBV6-1; CDR3 DNA: TGTGCCAGCAGTACCGACGGGGCGGGGTCCTACGAGCAGTACTTC; CDR3 protein: CASSTDGAGSYEQYF
D gene: TRBD1; J gene: TRBJ1-2; clone size: NA; V gene: TRBV5-1; CDR3 DNA: TGCGCCAGCAGCTTGGATCGGACAGGGGCTTTTCAGTATGGCTACACCTTC; CDR3 protein: CASSLDRTGAFQYGYTF
D gene: NA; J gene: TRBJ1-4; clone size: NA; V gene: TRBV4-2; CDR3 DNA: TGTGCCAGCAGCCAAGAGGGGTCGCCGGATGAAAAACTGTTTTTT; CDR3 protein: CASSQEGSPDEKLFF